This record concerns one T cell receptor (beta chain) sequence. Its specificity is not known. This specimen comes from a study of T cells in Graves' hyperthyroidism and ophthalmopathy. Whole-study results and caveats: Blood also showed most of the thyroid clonotypes that were expanded above 0.001.

The CDR3 totals 15 residues. Trimming pared 3 bases from V and 0 bases from J, leaving 12 bases between. Germline values: CDR1 PRHDT, CDR2 FYEKMQ (reference sequence). RNA transcripts gave rise to amplified TCR beta CDR3 regions. First-round RT-PCR of the TCR CDR3 relied on the HTBI primer set. TCRdb re-derived calls from the multiplex PCR reads in MiXCR, one entry per CDR3 protein. The sample has over 150,000 distinct CDR3 sequences; around 17% are singletons. Exclusion of patients followed from uncontrolled infection, other autoimmune disease, pregnancy or lactation. Clinical symptoms, serum thyroxine, TRAb, thyroid ultrasound and orbital computed tomography established diagnosis.

The sequenced material came from blood. The sequence was collected from a woman in her forties or fifties with Graves' hyperthyroidism. The chain is built from TRBV13 and TRBJ2-7; D ambiguous. The CDR3 sequence is CASSLGPQSSYEQYF. Here the CDR3 DNA reads TGTGCCAGCAGCTTGGGTCCACAGAGCTCCTACGAGCAGTACTTC. Full variable domain (remainder filled in from reference TRBV13 and TRBJ2-7): AAGVIQSPRHLIKEKRETATLKCYPIPRHDTVYWYQQGPGQDPQFLISFYEKMQSDKGSIPDRFSAQQFSDYHSELNMSSLELGDSALYFCASSLGPQSSYEQYFGPGTRLTVT.